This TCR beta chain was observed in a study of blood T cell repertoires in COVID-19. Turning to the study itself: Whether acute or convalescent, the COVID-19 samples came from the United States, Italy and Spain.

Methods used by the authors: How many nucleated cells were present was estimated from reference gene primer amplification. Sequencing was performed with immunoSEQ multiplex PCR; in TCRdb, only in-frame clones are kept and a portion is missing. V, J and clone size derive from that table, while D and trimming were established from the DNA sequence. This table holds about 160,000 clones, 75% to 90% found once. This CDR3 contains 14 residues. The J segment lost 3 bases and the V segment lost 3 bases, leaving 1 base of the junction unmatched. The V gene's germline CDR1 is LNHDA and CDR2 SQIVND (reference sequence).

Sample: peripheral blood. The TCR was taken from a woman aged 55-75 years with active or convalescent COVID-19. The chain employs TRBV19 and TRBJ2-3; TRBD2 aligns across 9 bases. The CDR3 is CASSIAGGTDTQYF. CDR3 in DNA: TGTGCCAGTAGTATTGCGGGAGGGACAGATACGCAGTATTTT.